This TCR beta chain was captured by sequencing in a study of CD8+ T cells in alopecia areata listed by TCRdb under 2018. With respect to the entire study: The treated patients, all with moderate-to-severe alopecia areata, were enrolled in an open-label pilot trial of oral tofacitinib given at 5 to 10 mg twice daily. TCRbeta CDR3 regions were amplified by immunoSEQ multiplex PCR using 35 Vbeta forward and 13 Jbeta reverse primers. Scalp clonality was compared across normal scalp (n=4), patchy alopecia areata scalp (n=8), and alopecia totalis/universalis scalp (n=8). For the treated patients, the SALT score, which quantifies what percentage of scalp surface area is affected, served as the measure of disease severity. Patients on tofacitinib were biopsied at baseline and after 4 and 24 weeks of treatment, and several of the patients also had a later scalp biopsy. On the human side, TCRbeta sequencing was run on scalp tissue and on sorted CD4+ and CD8+ peripheral blood T cells from healthy controls and from alopecia areata patients with either patchy or totalis/universalis disease. RNA came from the PAXgene miRNA kit for fixed scalp, the miRNeasy kit for PBMCs, and the RNeasy kit for mouse skin. Tofacitinib was administered for 6 to 18 months, and 6 months of follow-up off drug were then conducted to assess delayed response and recurrence. High-throughput TCRbeta sequencing was used to examine T cell clonal expansion in alopecia areata in both the C3H/HeJ mouse model and human patients. What the research found in general, with its limitations: Tofacitinib significantly lowered scalp clonality and the number of expanded CD8+ clones among the top 100 scalp clones. Scalp TCR repertoire analysis is complicated because resident alphabeta T cells in normal human skin are also sequenced, whereas mouse skin is dominated by gammadelta T cells. The treated cohort was small, with a single nonresponder, so links between baseline CD8+ expansion and response need larger studies. Shared TCR sequences between patients were less evident than in mice, which may be partly attributable to HLA diversity in the patient population. Higher clonality and more expanded CD8+ clones were observed in lesional scalp than in normal scalp, particularly in alopecia totalis/universalis, a finding suggestive of antigenic drive. During tofacitinib treatment, many expanded lesional clones remained in scalp and blood, and this persistence may partly explain relapse after treatment is stopped.

Remarks on this clone: Its specific antigen is unknown. No base qualities exist here, and no much larger clone lies one base off it.

Library preparation was by the immunoSEQ multiplex PCR assay. RNA was extracted from all samples and reverse transcribed into cDNA as template for TCR sequencing. First-strand cDNA was synthesized with SuperScript III using a 2:1 mix of oligo-dT and random hexamers. Amplification bias was assessed with a synthetic immune receptor repertoire, and residual bias was removed computationally. As for the original processing: Raw reads were preprocessed to remove errors, and CDR3 was defined according to IMGT conventions as the region from the conserved cysteine to phenylalanine. Clonality was calculated as 1 minus Shannon entropy normalized by log2 of the number of productive unique TCRs. Scalp TCRbeta sequences were cross-referenced with sorted blood CD4 and CD8 repertoires so that the CD4 or CD8 identity of scalp clones could be inferred. Drawn from immuneACCESS, this table holds only the in-frame rearrangements with V and J called that TCRdb kept. Clones are partly lost; checked studies trace under half to an unresolved V gene and leave the rest unexplained. V and J calls and clone size are as listed in that table; D and trimming were resolved from the DNA. The sample contains under 150,000 clones, 75% to 85% of them found a single time. The ten most abundant clones make up 20% to 25% of the sample.

The sample's time point label, in plain terms: around 4 weeks on oral tofacitinib. The sample's treatment or condition, from its label and the paper: oral pan-JAK inhibitor, 5-10 mg twice daily. Lesional scalp punch biopsies and peripheral blood were obtained from alopecia areata patients. PBMCs were isolated by density centrifugation and stained for CD3, CD4 and CD8, and CD4+ and CD8+ T cells were sorted on a FACSAria. This sequence was found in a human donor with alopecia areata. Sequenced here: CD8+ T cells sorted from blood, sampled at week 4, from a patient treated with tofacitinib.

The CDR3 region: CASSIAGELASYNEQFF. The sequence in DNA is TGTGCCAGCAGTATAGCGGGGGAGCTAGCCTCCTACAATGAGCAGTTCTTC. This sequence uses TRBV27 and TRBJ2-1; 9 junctional bases match TRBD2. The germline V gene encodes CDR1 MNHEY and CDR2 SMNVEV (reference sequence). The germline V and J ends show losses of 5 bases and 0 bases respectively, and no gene match explains 8 bases of the junction. The CDR3 starts with the cysteine, ends with the phenylalanine, and has 17 residues. Here the CDR3 DNA is all that survives: 51 bases in frame from base 1.